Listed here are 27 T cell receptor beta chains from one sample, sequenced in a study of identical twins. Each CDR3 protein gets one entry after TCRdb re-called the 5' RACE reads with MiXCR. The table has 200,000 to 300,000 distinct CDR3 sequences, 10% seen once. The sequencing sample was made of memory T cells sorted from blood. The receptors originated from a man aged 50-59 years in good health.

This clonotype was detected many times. The CDR3 sequence is CASSQARGVDSTRETQYF. As DNA, the CDR3 is TGTGCCAGCAGCCAAGCCCGGGGGGTGGACTCGACGCGGGAGACCCAGTACTTC. The J gene is TRBJ2-5, the V gene TRBV4-2, with 7 bases aligning to TRBD2. The CDR3 spans 18 residues. After removal of 1 base from V and 5 bases from J, the junction contained 16 bases not matched to a gene. Germline V lookup: CDR1 LGHNA, CDR2 YNFKEQ.

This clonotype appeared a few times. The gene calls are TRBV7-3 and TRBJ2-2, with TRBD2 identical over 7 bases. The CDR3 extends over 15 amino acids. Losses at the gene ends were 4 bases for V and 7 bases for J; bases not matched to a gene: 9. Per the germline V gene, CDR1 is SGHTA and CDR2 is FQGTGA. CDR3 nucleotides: TGTGCCAGCAGCTCCCGAGCGGGACGGGTCGGGGAGCTGTTTTTT. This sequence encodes CASSSRAGRVGELFF.

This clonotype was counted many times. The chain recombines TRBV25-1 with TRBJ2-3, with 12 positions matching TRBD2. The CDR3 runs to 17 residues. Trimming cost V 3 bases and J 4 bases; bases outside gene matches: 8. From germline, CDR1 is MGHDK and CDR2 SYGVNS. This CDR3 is CASSDHPSGRASDTQYF. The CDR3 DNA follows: TGTGCCAGCAGTGATCATCCTAGCGGGAGGGCATCAGATACGCAGTATTTT. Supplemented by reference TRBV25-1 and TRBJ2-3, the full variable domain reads EADIYQTPRYLVIGTGKKITLECSQTMGHDKMYWYQQDPGMELHLIHYSYGVNSTEKGDLSSESTVSRIRTEHFPLTLESARPSHTSQYLCASSDHPSGRASDTQYFGPGTRLTVL.

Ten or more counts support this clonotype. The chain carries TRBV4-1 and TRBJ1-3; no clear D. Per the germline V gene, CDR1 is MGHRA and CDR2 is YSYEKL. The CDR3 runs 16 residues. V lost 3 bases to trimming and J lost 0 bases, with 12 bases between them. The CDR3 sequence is CASSHSQVLSGNTIYF. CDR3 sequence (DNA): TGCGCCAGCAGCCATTCTCAGGTTCTCTCTGGAAACACCATATATTTT.

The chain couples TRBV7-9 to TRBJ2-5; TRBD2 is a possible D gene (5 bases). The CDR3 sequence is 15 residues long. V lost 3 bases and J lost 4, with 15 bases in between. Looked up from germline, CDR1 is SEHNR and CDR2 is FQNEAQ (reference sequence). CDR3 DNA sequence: TGTGCCAGCAGCTTTCCTTCAGGACTCGGAGAGACCCAGTACTTC. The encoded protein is CASSFPSGLGETQYF.

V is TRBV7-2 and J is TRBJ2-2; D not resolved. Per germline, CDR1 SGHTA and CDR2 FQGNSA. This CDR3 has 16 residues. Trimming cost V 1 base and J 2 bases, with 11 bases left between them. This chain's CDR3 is CASSLVGRPNTGELFF. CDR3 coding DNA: TGTGCCAGCAGCTTAGTGGGCAGACCAAACACCGGGGAGCTGTTTTTT.

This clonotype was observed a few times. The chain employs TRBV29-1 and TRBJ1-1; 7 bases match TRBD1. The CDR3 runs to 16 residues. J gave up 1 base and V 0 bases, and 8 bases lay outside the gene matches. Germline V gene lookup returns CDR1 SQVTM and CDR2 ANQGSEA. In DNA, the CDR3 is TGCAGCGTTGAAGAATTCGTGCGACAGGGGAACACTGAAGCTTTCTTT. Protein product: CSVEEFVRQGNTEAFF.

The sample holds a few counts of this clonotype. The CDR3 spells CASSLSQSGTPAAYEQYF. The CDR3 coding sequence is TGTGCCAGCAGTTTATCTCAATCCGGGACACCGGCCGCCTACGAGCAGTACTTC. The rearrangement uses TRBV27 and TRBJ2-7; TRBD1 is a possible D gene (6 bases). The CDR3 contains 18 residues. Germline V gene sequence: CDR1 MNHEY, CDR2 SMNVEV (reference sequence). The V end was cut by 0 bases, the J end by 2 bases, with 20 bases between.

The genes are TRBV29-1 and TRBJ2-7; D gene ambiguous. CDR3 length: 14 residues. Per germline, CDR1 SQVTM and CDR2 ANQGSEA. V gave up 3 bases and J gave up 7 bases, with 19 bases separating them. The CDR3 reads CSVDRQTGPMEQYF. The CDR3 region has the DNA TGCAGCGTTGACAGGCAGACGGGCCCTATGGAGCAGTACTTC.

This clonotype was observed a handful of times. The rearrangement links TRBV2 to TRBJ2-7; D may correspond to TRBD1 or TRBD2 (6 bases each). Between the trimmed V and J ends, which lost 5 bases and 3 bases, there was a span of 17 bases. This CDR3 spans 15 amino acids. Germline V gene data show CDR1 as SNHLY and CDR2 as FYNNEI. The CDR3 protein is CASSYRGPPSYEQYF. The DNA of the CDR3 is TGTGCCAGCAGTTATCGGGGGCCACCGAGCTACGAGCAGTACTTC. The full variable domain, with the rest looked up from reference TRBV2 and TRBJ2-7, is EPEVTQTPSHQVTQMGQEVILRCVPISNHLYFYWYRQILGQKVEFLVSFYNNEISEKSEIFDDQFSVERPDGSNFTLKIRSTKLEDSAMYFCASSYRGPPSYEQYFGPGTRLTVT.

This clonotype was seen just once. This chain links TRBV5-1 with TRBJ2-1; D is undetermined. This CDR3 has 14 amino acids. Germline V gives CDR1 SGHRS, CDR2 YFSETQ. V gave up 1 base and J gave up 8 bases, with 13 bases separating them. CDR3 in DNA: TGCGCCAGCAGCTTGATGGGTTCCGTCGATGAGCAGTTCTTC. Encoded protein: CASSLMGSVDEQFF.

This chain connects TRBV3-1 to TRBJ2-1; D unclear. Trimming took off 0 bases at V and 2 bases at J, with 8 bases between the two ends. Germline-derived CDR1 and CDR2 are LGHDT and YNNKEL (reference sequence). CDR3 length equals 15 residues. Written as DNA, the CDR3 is TGTGCCAGCAGCCAAGATCCCACCGCCTACAATGAGCAGTTCTTC. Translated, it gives CASSQDPTAYNEQFF.

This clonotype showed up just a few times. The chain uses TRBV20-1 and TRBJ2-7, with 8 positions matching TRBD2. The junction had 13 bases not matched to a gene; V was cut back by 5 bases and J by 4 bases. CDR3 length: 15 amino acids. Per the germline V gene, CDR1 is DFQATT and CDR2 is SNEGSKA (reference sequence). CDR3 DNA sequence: TGCAGTGCTCGACTGTCTGGCGGGGGGTTATACGAGCAGTACTTC. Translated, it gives CSARLSGGGLYEQYF.

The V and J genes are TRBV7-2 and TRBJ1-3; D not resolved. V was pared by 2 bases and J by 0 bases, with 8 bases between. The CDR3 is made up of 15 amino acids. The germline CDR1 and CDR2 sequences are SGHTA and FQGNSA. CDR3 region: CASSLPLHSGNTIYF. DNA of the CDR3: TGTGCCAGCAGCTTACCTCTTCACTCTGGAAACACCATATATTTT. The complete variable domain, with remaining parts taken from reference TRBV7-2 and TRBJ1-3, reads GAGVSQSPSNKVTEKGKDVELRCDPISGHTALYWYRQSLGQGLEFLIYFQGNSAPDKSGLPSDRFSAERTGGSVSTLTIQRTQQEDSAVYLCASSLPLHSGNTIYFGEGSWLTVV.

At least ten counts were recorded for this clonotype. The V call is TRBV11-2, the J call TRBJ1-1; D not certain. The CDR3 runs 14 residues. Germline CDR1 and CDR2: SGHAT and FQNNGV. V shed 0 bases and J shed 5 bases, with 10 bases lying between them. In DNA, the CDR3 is TGTGCCAGCAGCTTAGAGGGAAAGGGAACTGAAGCTTTCTTT. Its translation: CASSLEGKGTEAFF.

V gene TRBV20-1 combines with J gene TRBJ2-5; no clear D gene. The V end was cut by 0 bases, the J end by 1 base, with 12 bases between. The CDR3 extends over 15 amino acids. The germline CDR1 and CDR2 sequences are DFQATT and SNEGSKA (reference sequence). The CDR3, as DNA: TGCAGTGCTAGAGATTTGGCTAGTCTCCAAGAGACCCAGTACTTC. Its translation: CSARDLASLQETQYF.

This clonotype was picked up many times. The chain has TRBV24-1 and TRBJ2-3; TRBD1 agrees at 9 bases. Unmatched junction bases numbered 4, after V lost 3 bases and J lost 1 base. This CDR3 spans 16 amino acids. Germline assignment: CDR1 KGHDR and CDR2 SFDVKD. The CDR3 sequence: CATSDANRGRTDTQYF. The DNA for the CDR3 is TGTGCCACCAGTGATGCGAACAGGGGGCGCACAGATACGCAGTATTTT.

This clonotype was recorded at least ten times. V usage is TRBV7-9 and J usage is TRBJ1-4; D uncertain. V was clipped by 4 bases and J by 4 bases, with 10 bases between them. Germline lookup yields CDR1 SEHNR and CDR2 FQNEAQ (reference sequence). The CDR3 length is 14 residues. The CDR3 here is CASSSDALNEKLFF. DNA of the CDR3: TGTGCCAGCAGCTCGGACGCTCTTAATGAAAAACTGTTTTTT.

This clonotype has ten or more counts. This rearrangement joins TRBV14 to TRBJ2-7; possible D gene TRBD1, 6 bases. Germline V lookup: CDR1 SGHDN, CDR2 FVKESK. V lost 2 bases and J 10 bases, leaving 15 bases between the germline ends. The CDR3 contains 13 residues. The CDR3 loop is CASSQRGNGRQYF. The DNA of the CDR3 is TGTGCCAGCAGCCAAAGGGGGAATGGGCGACAGTACTTC.

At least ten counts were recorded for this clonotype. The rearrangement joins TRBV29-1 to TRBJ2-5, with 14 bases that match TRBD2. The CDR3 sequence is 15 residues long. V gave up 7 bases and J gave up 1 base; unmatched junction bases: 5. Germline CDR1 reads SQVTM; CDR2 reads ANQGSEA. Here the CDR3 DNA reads TGCAGCGCCAGGACTAGCGGGGGGCCCCAAGAGACCCAGTACTTC. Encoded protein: CSARTSGGPQETQYF.

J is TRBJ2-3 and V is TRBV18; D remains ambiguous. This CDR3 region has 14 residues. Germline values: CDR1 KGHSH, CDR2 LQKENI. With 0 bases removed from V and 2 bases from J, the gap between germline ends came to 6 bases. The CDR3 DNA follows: TGTGCCAGCTCACCACCGGCAAACACAGATACGCAGTATTTT. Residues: CASSPPANTDTQYF.

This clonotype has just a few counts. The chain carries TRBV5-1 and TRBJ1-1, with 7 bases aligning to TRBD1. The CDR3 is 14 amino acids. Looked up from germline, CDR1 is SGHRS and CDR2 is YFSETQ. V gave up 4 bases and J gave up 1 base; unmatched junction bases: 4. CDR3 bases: TGCGCCAGCAGCACGGACAGGCCGAACACTGAAGCTTTCTTT. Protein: CASSTDRPNTEAFF.

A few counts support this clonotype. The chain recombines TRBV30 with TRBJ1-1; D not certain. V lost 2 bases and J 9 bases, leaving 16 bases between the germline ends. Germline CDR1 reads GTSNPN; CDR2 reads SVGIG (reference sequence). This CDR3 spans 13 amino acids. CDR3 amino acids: CAWSPVGPEQAFF. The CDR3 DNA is TGTGCCTGGAGTCCCGTGGGCCCGGAGCAAGCTTTCTTT. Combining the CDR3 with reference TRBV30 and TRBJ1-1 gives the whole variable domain SQTIHQWPATLVQPVGSPLSLECTVEGTSNPNLYWYRQAAGRGLQLLFYSVGIGQISSEVPQNLSASRPQDRQFILSSKKLLLSDSGFYLCAWSPVGPEQAFFGQGTRLTVV.

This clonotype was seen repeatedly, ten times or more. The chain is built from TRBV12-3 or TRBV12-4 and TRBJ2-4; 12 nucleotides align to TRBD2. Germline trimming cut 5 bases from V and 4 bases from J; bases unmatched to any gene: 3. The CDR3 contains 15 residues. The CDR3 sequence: CASSILAGGKNIQYF. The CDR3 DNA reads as TGTGCCAGCAGTATCCTAGCGGGAGGGAAAAACATTCAGTACTTC.

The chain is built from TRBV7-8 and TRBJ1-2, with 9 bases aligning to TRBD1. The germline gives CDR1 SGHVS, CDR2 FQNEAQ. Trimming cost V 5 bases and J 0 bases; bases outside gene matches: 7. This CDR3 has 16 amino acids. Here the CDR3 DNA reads TGTGCCAGCAGCCTCACAGGGGGCGGCTCTAACTATGGCTACACCTTC. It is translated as CASSLTGGGSNYGYTF.

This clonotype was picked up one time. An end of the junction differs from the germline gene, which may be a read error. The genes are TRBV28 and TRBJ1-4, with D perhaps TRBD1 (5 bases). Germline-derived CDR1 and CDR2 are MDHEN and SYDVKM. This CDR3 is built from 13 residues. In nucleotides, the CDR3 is TGTGCCAGCAGTTTAGGGGCGAATGAAAAACAGTTTTTT. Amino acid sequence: CASSLGANEKQFF.

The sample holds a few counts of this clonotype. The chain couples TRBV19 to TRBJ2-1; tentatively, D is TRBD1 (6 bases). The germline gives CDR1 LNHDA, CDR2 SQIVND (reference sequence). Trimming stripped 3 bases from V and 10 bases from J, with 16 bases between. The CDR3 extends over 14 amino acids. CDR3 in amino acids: CASSITQGMGEQFF. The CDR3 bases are TGTGCCAGTAGTATCACGCAGGGGATGGGCGAGCAGTTCTTC.